The 19 T cell receptor beta chains given below trace back to one sample, sequenced in a study of regulatory T cells in long-lasting Graves disease. As for time point: persistent/refractory GD, antithyroid drugs over 5 years with positive TRAb. The TCR library was prepared using RNA isolated from PBMCs. Arm-PCR with iRepertoire HTBI primers amplified the CDR3 regions for these TCR beta libraries. TCRdb fed the multiplex PCR reads into MiXCR, producing one record per CDR3 protein. In the table there are about 470,000 distinct CDR3 sequences, about 22% of which are singletons. The starting material was peripheral blood mononuclear cells (PBMCs), obtained when the disease was refractory, from a patient treated with antithyroid drugs. Receptors originate from a female donor with Graves disease.

In this sample, this clonotype turned up a few times. The V call is TRBV7-9, the J call TRBJ2-7; the D gene is possibly TRBD2 (7 bases). The germline V gene has CDR1 SEHNR and CDR2 FQNEAQ (reference sequence). V lost 6 bases and J lost 2, with 17 bases in between. The CDR3 is 15 residues long. The CDR3 DNA is TGTGCCAGCAGTACCCTGGAGGGGGGGACCTACGAGCAGTACTTC. Protein sequence: CASSTLEGGTYEQYF.

This clonotype was seen only a few times. The genes are TRBV6-1 and TRBJ1-3, with a weak D call TRBD1 (5 bases). Trimming took off 8 bases at V and 0 bases at J, with 14 bases between the two ends. CDR1 is MNHNS, CDR2 SASEGT, per germline. The CDR3 has 15 residues. The CDR3 DNA sequence: TGTGCCAGCTTTTCGCAGGGCCTCTCTGGAAACACCATATATTTT. It specifies CASFSQGLSGNTIYF.

The rearrangement uses TRBV6-2 or TRBV6-3 and TRBJ2-3; D might be TRBD2 (5 bases). The CDR3 is made up of 12 amino acids. Trimming removed 8 bases from V and 0 bases from J, with 6 bases in between. CDR1 is MNHEY and CDR2 is SVGEGT in the germline V gene. CDR3 region: CASGLSTDTQYF. The CDR3 DNA follows: TGTGCCAGCGGACTCAGCACAGATACGCAGTATTTT.

J is TRBJ1-2 and V is TRBV6-2 or TRBV6-3; D is possibly TRBD1 (5 bases). Germline lookup yields CDR1 MNHEY and CDR2 SVGEGT. The V gene lost 6 bases and the J gene lost 4 bases, with 15 bases spanning the gap. This CDR3 region has 14 residues. The CDR3 bases are TGTGCCAGCAGGCAACAAGGGACGTCCTATGGCTACACCTTC. Translated, it gives CASRQQGTSYGYTF.

This clonotype was seen many times. J is TRBJ1-1 and V is TRBV4-3; no definite D call. The CDR3 has 13 residues. Between the trimmed V and J ends, which lost 0 bases and 4 bases, there was a span of 6 bases. Germline-derived CDR1 and CDR2 are LGHNA and YSLEER. In nucleotides, the CDR3 is TGCGCCAGCAGCCAAGATCATTTCACTGAAGCTTTCTTT. Protein sequence: CASSQDHFTEAFF.

This clonotype was observed many times. The chain is built from TRBV15 and TRBJ1-6; TRBD1 agrees at 7 bases. Germline V gene sequence: CDR1 LNHNV, CDR2 YYDKDF (reference sequence). The V and J ends lost 1 base and 8 bases, in that order; junction bases with no gene match: 2. The CDR3 runs 14 residues. The CDR3 sequence: CATSRGQGHSPLHF. In nucleotides, the CDR3 is TGTGCCACCAGCAGAGGACAGGGCCATTCACCCCTCCACTTT.

The chain couples TRBV12-3 or TRBV12-4 to TRBJ2-1; no clear D gene. Trimming removed 5 bases from V and 9 bases from J, with 14 bases in between. The CDR3 covers 13 residues. The DNA for the CDR3 is TGTGCCAGCAGTCCGAGCTGGCGTACTGAGCAGTTCTTC. Translating it yields CASSPSWRTEQFF.

This clonotype was found many times. The chain combines TRBV28 with TRBJ2-7, with D possibly TRBD1 on 6 matching bases. Germline V lookup: CDR1 MDHEN, CDR2 SYDVKM. The length of the CDR3 is 17 residues. With 3 bases removed from V and 1 base from J, the gap between germline ends came to 19 bases. Here the CDR3 reads CASSFDHRAPVSYEQYF. Written as DNA, the CDR3 is TGTGCCAGCAGTTTTGACCACAGGGCGCCAGTGTCCTACGAGCAGTACTTC.

The chain combines TRBV6-1 with TRBJ2-3; perhaps D is TRBD1 or TRBD2 (5 bases each). The germline CDR1 and CDR2 sequences are MNHNS and SASEGT. The CDR3 runs to 14 residues. Trimming cost V 11 bases and J 4 bases, with 19 bases left between them. The CDR3 sequence is CACNHGDDADTQYF. For the CDR3, the DNA is TGTGCCTGCAACCATGGGGACGACGCAGATACGCAGTATTTT.

This clonotype was picked up many times. The chain has TRBV29-1 and TRBJ2-6; D possibly corresponds to TRBD1 (5 bases). V shed 2 bases and J shed 0 bases, with 11 bases lying between them. CDR3 size: 16 residues. Per germline, CDR1 SQVTM and CDR2 ANQGSEA. The CDR3 sequence is CSVEWRTPSGANVLTF. In DNA form, the CDR3 reads TGCAGCGTTGAATGGCGGACACCCTCTGGGGCCAACGTCCTGACTTTC.

This clonotype was seen many times. V usage is TRBV5-1 and J usage is TRBJ1-2; 7 bases fit TRBD1. Germline CDR1 reads SGHRS; CDR2 reads YFSETQ. The trim removed 4 bases at V and 7 bases at J, leaving 7 bases unmatched. The CDR3 runs 13 residues. The CDR3 bases are TGCGCCAGCAGCAGCGACAGGGCCCGTGGCTACACCTTC. Protein sequence: CASSSDRARGYTF.

This clonotype showed up just a few times. The V gene is TRBV29-1, the J gene TRBJ1-1, with TRBD1 matching 7 bases. CDR3 length: 13 residues. V was clipped by 5 bases and J by 3 bases; unmatched bases: 6. Germline loops: CDR1 SQVTM, CDR2 ANQGSEA. CDR3 amino acids: CSVSGRGYTEAFF. In DNA, the CDR3 is TGCAGCGTTAGTGGCAGGGGGTACACTGAAGCTTTCTTT.

The chain is built from TRBV28 and TRBJ2-5, with TRBD2 identical over 7 bases. Germline V gene sequence: CDR1 MDHEN, CDR2 SYDVKM. V lost 11 bases to trimming and J lost 9 bases; unmatched junction nucleotides: 6. The CDR3 consists of 10 residues. The DNA for the CDR3 is TGTGCCTCACGGCGGGAGTCCCAGTACTTC. Translation: CASRRESQYF.

This clonotype was observed at least ten times. The CDR3 nucleotides read TGCGCCAGCAGCTTAGTCAGGGGGCGCGGATACGAGCAGTACTTC. Encoded protein: CASSLVRGRGYEQYF. The genes are TRBV5-1 and TRBJ2-7, with 8 bases identical to TRBD1. The germline V gene has CDR1 SGHRS and CDR2 YFSETQ. This CDR3 contains 15 residues. Trimming at V came to 2 bases and at J to 4 bases, leaving 8 bases not matched to a gene.

This clonotype occurred many times. This chain links TRBV12-3 or TRBV12-4 with TRBJ1-5, with D perhaps TRBD1 (6 bases). Deletions cut 6 bases from V and 4 bases from J, with 13 bases between. CDR3 length equals 14 residues. CDR3: CASSPTGANQPQHF. The CDR3 region has the DNA TGTGCCAGCAGCCCGACAGGAGCAAATCAGCCCCAGCATTTT.

This clonotype was detected a few times. V is TRBV29-1 and J is TRBJ2-2, with TRBD2 matching 15 bases. J was trimmed by 7 bases and V by 7 bases; bases with no gene match: 7. This CDR3 region has 15 residues. Per germline, CDR1 SQVTM and CDR2 ANQGSEA. The CDR3 sequence: CSAGTSGRQDGELFF. The DNA for the CDR3 is TGCAGCGCAGGGACTAGCGGGAGGCAGGACGGGGAGCTGTTTTTT.

This clonotype has ten or more counts. The chain is built from TRBV29-1 and TRBJ1-2; no firm D call. Germline assignment: CDR1 SQVTM and CDR2 ANQGSEA. The CDR3 covers 10 residues. Trimming cost V 2 bases and J 6 bases, with 4 bases left between them. The CDR3 bases are TGCAGCGTTGAACAGAATGGCTACACCTTC. It translates to CSVEQNGYTF.

This clonotype was observed at least ten times. J is TRBJ2-5 and V is TRBV12-3 or TRBV12-4; a weak D match, TRBD2 (7 bases). CDR3 size: 15 residues. The V end lost 3 bases, the J end lost 4 bases, and 15 bases lay between the germline ends. The CDR3 coding sequence is TGTGCCAGCAGTTTTAGGGGGGGCTTGGGAGAGACCCAGTACTTC. This encodes CASSFRGGLGETQYF.

This clonotype was observed at least ten times. The chain combines TRBV2 with TRBJ1-4; TRBD1 is a possible D gene (5 bases). CDR1 is SNHLY, CDR2 FYNNEI, per germline. V was clipped by 3 bases and J by 3 bases, with 8 bases between them. The length of the CDR3 is 14 residues. The CDR3: CASSEAGPNEKLFF. CDR3 nucleotides: TGTGCCAGCAGTGAGGCGGGGCCTAATGAAAAACTGTTTTTT.